One and the same sample provided the 25 T cell receptor beta chains below, sequenced in a study of T-cell memory formation after mild COVID-19. One entry per CDR3 protein, called by TCRdb with MiXCR from the 5' RACE reads. The sample includes 350,000 or so distinct CDR3 sequences, approximately 13% seen only once; the top ten take 20% to 25%. Sequencing was performed on PBMCs or a T cell subset sorted from them (not recorded which). Receptors were obtained from a man younger than 35 who had mild COVID-19 (a few samples of this study predate the infection). Cell type and time point are not known.

This clonotype was counted a few times. V is TRBV19 and J is TRBJ2-1; 8 nucleotides align to TRBD2. The length of the CDR3 is 14 residues. Germline values: CDR1 LNHDA, CDR2 SQIVND (reference sequence). The V and J ends lost 5 bases and 6 bases, in that order; junction bases with no gene match: 6. CDR3 coding DNA: TGTGCCAGTAGTGCGGGACTAGGACTCAATGAGCAGTTCTTC. It translates to CASSAGLGLNEQFF.

This clonotype appeared a few times. The chain is built from TRBV28 and TRBJ2-3; D is uncertain. The ends were cut back, 7 bases at V and 8 bases at J, with 13 bases in the middle. This CDR3 is built from 12 residues. From germline, CDR1 is MDHEN and CDR2 SYDVKM. The CDR3 DNA is TGTGCCAGCACTCTAAGGCAAGGTACGCAGTATTTT. Translating it yields CASTLRQGTQYF. Using reference TRBV28 and TRBJ2-3 for the parts outside the CDR3, the full variable domain is DVKVTQSSRYLVKRTGEKVFLECVQDMDHENMFWYRQDPGLGLRLIYFSYDVKMKEKGDIPEGYSVSREKKERFSLILESASTNQTSMYLCASTLRQGTQYFGPGTRLTVL.

This clonotype was counted a few times. This chain connects TRBV3-1 to TRBJ2-2, with D perhaps TRBD1 (6 bases). Germline V gives CDR1 LGHDT, CDR2 YNNKEL (reference sequence). The CDR3 runs to 16 residues. V dropped 4 bases and J dropped 2 bases, with 14 bases sitting between them. The CDR3, as DNA: TGTGCCAGCAGCCCCACTGGTGGGGGCAACACCGGGGAGCTGTTTTTT. This sequence encodes CASSPTGGGNTGELFF.

This clonotype showed up just a few times. This chain links TRBV30 with TRBJ1-1, with D perhaps matching TRBD1 (5 bases). With 0 bases removed from V and 8 bases from J, the gap between germline ends came to 16 bases. This CDR3 is 14 amino acids long. Per the germline V gene, CDR1 is GTSNPN and CDR2 is SVGIG (reference sequence). CDR3 region: CAWSVYQGPTEAFF. CDR3 DNA sequence: TGTGCCTGGAGTGTATATCAGGGACCAACCGAAGCTTTCTTT.

The V gene is TRBV20-1, the J gene TRBJ2-7; D is perhaps TRBD2 (5 bases). Germline-derived CDR1 and CDR2 are DFQATT and SNEGSKA (reference sequence). V was cut by 0 bases and J by 2 bases, with 14 bases left in between. This CDR3 has 15 residues. CDR3 protein: CSARDSRGFPYEQYF. The CDR3 region has the DNA TGCAGTGCTAGAGATTCCCGGGGATTCCCCTACGAGCAGTACTTC.

This clonotype was observed many times. V and J are TRBV29-1 and TRBJ2-3; D perhaps matches TRBD2 (5 bases). CDR3 size: 13 residues. The germline CDR1 and CDR2 sequences are SQVTM and ANQGSEA. V gave up 3 bases and J gave up 5 bases, with 12 bases separating them. CDR3 in amino acids: CSVEHQRRDTQYF. The CDR3 DNA follows: TGCAGCGTTGAGCACCAGCGGAGAGATACGCAGTATTTT.

This clonotype was recorded a few times. This chain joins TRBV15 and TRBJ2-3, with D tentatively TRBD1 or TRBD2 (6 bases each). V was shortened by 6 bases and J by 1 base, with 17 bases between the two germline ends. The germline gives CDR1 LNHNV, CDR2 YYDKDF (reference sequence). The CDR3 has 16 residues. CDR3 region: CATSPAPGGRTDTQYF. Here the CDR3 DNA reads TGTGCCACCAGTCCCGCGCCCGGGGGCCGCACAGATACGCAGTATTTT.

The chain is built from TRBV6-6 and TRBJ2-3; D possibly uses TRBD1 or TRBD2 (5 bases each). The V gene lost 7 bases and the J gene lost 2 bases, with 19 bases spanning the gap. This CDR3 is 16 amino acids long. Germline values: CDR1 MNHNY, CDR2 SVGAGI (reference sequence). The CDR3 nucleotides are TGTGCCAGCACCCTACAAGTGGGGACCGACACAGATACGCAGTATTTT. Translation: CASTLQVGTDTDTQYF.

This clonotype was recorded many times. The rearrangement joins TRBV24-1 to TRBJ2-2, with 7 bases lining up with TRBD2. There are 17 residues in the CDR3. Germline trimming cut 3 bases from V and 0 bases from J; bases unmatched to any gene: 6. CDR1 is KGHDR, CDR2 SFDVKD, per germline. The CDR3 region is CATSDRDYPSNTGELFF. As DNA, the CDR3 is TGTGCCACCAGTGATCGGGACTACCCGTCGAACACCGGGGAGCTGTTTTTT.

The chain joins TRBV2 to TRBJ1-1; D not resolved. The CDR3 has 11 residues. Germline V gene sequence: CDR1 SNHLY, CDR2 FYNNEI. The germline V and J ends were trimmed by 4 bases and 6 bases, with 6 bases remaining between them. CDR3 nucleotide sequence: TGTGCCAGCAGTGTAGCCGCTGAAGCTTTCTTT. Amino acid sequence: CASSVAAEAFF.

This clonotype was counted a few times. The rearrangement joins TRBV6-5 to TRBJ1-1; D uncertain. Trimming pared 5 bases from V and 4 bases from J, leaving 14 bases between. The CDR3 sequence is 14 residues long. Germline loops: CDR1 MNHEY, CDR2 SVGAGI. The CDR3 protein is CASSTLGGITEAFF. The CDR3 DNA sequence: TGTGCCAGCAGTACCCTCGGAGGGATCACTGAAGCTTTCTTT.

There are many counts of this clonotype. V and J are TRBV29-1 and TRBJ1-2; 7 nucleotides match TRBD1. The germline CDR1 and CDR2 sequences are SQVTM and ANQGSEA. J was trimmed by 8 bases and V by 4 bases; bases with no gene match: 7. The CDR3 is made up of 12 amino acids. The CDR3 nucleotides are TGCAGCGTTGCCGGGACAGTGAGAGGCTACACCTTC. Translating it yields CSVAGTVRGYTF.

A few counts support this clonotype. The chain employs TRBV10-3 and TRBJ2-3; 9 nucleotides match TRBD2. The CDR3 totals 15 residues. Germline trimming cut 3 bases from V and 1 base from J; bases unmatched to any gene: 2. Germline V lookup: CDR1 ENHRY, CDR2 SYGVKD. The CDR3 region has the DNA TGTGCCATCAGTGACCCTAGCGGGGGCACAGATACGCAGTATTTT. Translated, it gives CAISDPSGGTDTQYF.

V is TRBV6-1 and J is TRBJ1-1; a possible D gene is TRBD1 (5 bases). V was pared by 6 bases and J by 4 bases, with 15 bases between. The germline V gene encodes CDR1 MNHNS and CDR2 SASEGT. This CDR3 has 14 residues. The CDR3 bases are TGTGCCAGCAGCCCCGGGGCCCCGGGCACTGAAGCTTTCTTT. Translated, it gives CASSPGAPGTEAFF.

The J gene is TRBJ1-6, the V gene TRBV28; D is unresolved. V was trimmed by 8 bases and J by 0 bases, leaving 11 bases between them. This CDR3 has 15 residues. Germline values: CDR1 MDHEN, CDR2 SYDVKM. DNA of the CDR3: TGTGCCAGCGTGGTAGGCAGCTCCTATAATTCACCCCTCCACTTT. Its translation: CASVVGSSYNSPLHF.

This clonotype was counted between two and nine times. The genes are TRBV11-2 and TRBJ2-5; D gene ambiguous. V lost 3 bases, J lost 5 bases, and 10 bases lay in between. Per the germline V gene, CDR1 is SGHAT and CDR2 is FQNNGV. The CDR3 totals 13 residues. The CDR3 loop reads CASSLTRRETQYF. CDR3 coding DNA: TGTGCCAGCAGCTTGACGCGTCGGGAGACCCAGTACTTC.

The chain couples TRBV6-5 to TRBJ2-5; a weak D match, TRBD2 (6 bases). The germline CDR1 and CDR2 sequences are MNHEY and SVGAGI. The V and J ends lost 10 bases and 2 bases respectively, with 17 bases between them. The CDR3 consists of 14 residues. The CDR3 loop is CATSPRRVQETQYF. The CDR3 coding sequence is TGTGCCACATCGCCGAGGAGGGTTCAAGAGACCCAGTACTTC.

The rearrangement joins TRBV7-6 to TRBJ2-7; the match to TRBD1 covers 7 bases. CDR3 size: 13 residues. Germline assignment: CDR1 SGHVS and CDR2 FNYEAQ. The trim removed 5 bases at V and 5 bases at J, leaving 6 bases unmatched. CDR3 residues: CASSRGQEDEQYF. The DNA of the CDR3 is TGTGCCAGCAGCCGCGGACAGGAGGACGAGCAGTACTTC.

This rearrangement joins TRBV19 to TRBJ1-5; D gene unclear. With 5 bases removed from V and 4 bases from J, the gap between germline ends came to 12 bases. Per the germline V gene, CDR1 is LNHDA and CDR2 is SQIVND (reference sequence). The length of the CDR3 is 14 residues. The CDR3 sequence is CASSAGQKNQPQHF. In DNA, the CDR3 is TGTGCCAGTAGTGCGGGCCAGAAGAATCAGCCCCAGCATTTT.

The chain links TRBV6-6 to TRBJ2-3, with TRBD2 as a possible D gene (6 bases). V was clipped by 3 bases and J by 0 bases, with 16 bases between them. The CDR3 contains 17 residues. Germline lookup yields CDR1 MNHNY and CDR2 SVGAGI (reference sequence). CDR3 in amino acids: CASSYDLRGPSTDTQYF. As DNA, the CDR3 is TGTGCCAGCAGTTATGATTTGCGGGGACCTAGCACAGATACGCAGTATTTT.

This chain joins TRBV5-1 and TRBJ2-3; TRBD2 aligns across 7 bases. CDR1 is SGHRS and CDR2 is YFSETQ in the germline V gene. After removal of 4 bases from V and 2 bases from J, the junction contained 10 bases not matched to a gene. There are 16 residues in the CDR3. CDR3 protein: CASSLKGGGATDTQYF. DNA for the CDR3: TGCGCCAGCAGCCTAAAAGGCGGGGGAGCCACAGATACGCAGTATTTT. The complete variable domain, with remaining parts taken from reference TRBV5-1 and TRBJ2-3, reads KAGVTQTPRYLIKTRGQQVTLSCSPISGHRSVSWYQQTPGQGLQFLFEYFSETQRNKGNFPGRFSGRQFSNSRSEMNVSTLELGDSALYLCASSLKGGGATDTQYFGPGTRLTVL.

In this sample, this clonotype turned up a few times. The rearrangement uses TRBV4-1 and TRBJ1-4, with 10 nucleotides matching TRBD1. Germline V gives CDR1 MGHRA, CDR2 YSYEKL. This CDR3 is 16 amino acids long. V gave up 4 bases and J gave up 5 bases; unmatched junction bases: 7. The CDR3 loop is CASSPRDRGLNEKLFF. The CDR3 DNA is TGCGCCAGCAGCCCCCGGGACAGGGGCCTCAATGAAAAACTGTTTTTT.

This clonotype was seen more than once but under ten times. V and J are TRBV5-1 and TRBJ1-6, with 8 bases aligning to TRBD1. The germline gives CDR1 SGHRS, CDR2 YFSETQ. Trimming cost V 4 bases and J 8 bases; bases outside gene matches: 8. There are 15 residues in the CDR3. CDR3 sequence (DNA): TGCGCCAGCAGCGCCGACAGGGGCTTTGATTCACCCCTCCACTTT. Protein product: CASSADRGFDSPLHF.

This clonotype has more than one count but fewer than ten. Mismatch with germline at one junction end may stem from a read error. V and J are TRBV7-7 and TRBJ2-3; perhaps TRBD1 as D (5 bases). The germline CDR1 and CDR2 sequences are SSHAT and FNYEAQ (reference sequence). This CDR3 has 14 residues. The DNA for the CDR3 is TGTGCTAGCAGCTTTCACCCAGGGACAGATACGCAGTATTTT. Translation: CASSFHPGTDTQYF.

This clonotype was counted a few times. DNA for the CDR3: TGCAGTGCTCCCGGGACAGGGATTAATGAGCAGTTCTTC. It is translated as CSAPGTGINEQFF. The chain carries TRBV20-1 and TRBJ2-1; 9 bases map to TRBD1. The V gene's germline CDR1 is DFQATT and CDR2 SNEGSKA (reference sequence). The CDR3 contains 13 residues. The V gene end was trimmed by 5 bases and the J gene end by 7 bases; junction bases not matched to a gene: 6.